The clone carrying this T cell receptor beta chain was counted many times. Its antigen is as yet unknown. These data are taken from a study of T cells in Graves' hyperthyroidism and ophthalmopathy. Across the whole study: Peripheral blood was acquired at first diagnosis, ahead of any therapy whatsoever.

Study observations and caveats: Clonotypes that were expanded in thyroid above 0.001 mostly appeared in blood too.

Patients with uncontrolled infections, other autoimmune diseases, pregnancy or lactation were excluded. Looked up from germline, CDR1 is KGHSH and CDR2 is LQKENI. CDR3 size: 15 residues. Trimming cost V 6 bases and J 6 bases; bases outside gene matches: 7. RNA transcripts served as the template for amplifying TCR beta CDR3 regions. In the first-round RT-PCR of the TCR CDR3, the HTBI primer set was used. From the multiplex PCR reads, TCRdb called clonotypes with MiXCR, one entry per CDR3 protein. Of over 650,000 distinct CDR3 sequences listed, roughly 15% are singletons. The sequence derives from a man aged 18 to 35 with Graves' hyperthyroidism. The sample consisted of blood. This rearrangement joins TRBV18 to TRBJ2-3; 12 positions agree with TRBD2. The CDR3 sequence: CASSELAGGFDTQYF. CDR3 in DNA: TGTGCCAGCTCGGAACTAGCGGGAGGATTCGATACGCAGTATTTT.